These 17 T cell receptor beta chains share one sample of origin, sequenced in a study of shared clonotypes between healthy human individuals. Assay: immunoSEQ multiplex PCR; the TCRdb copy retains only in-frame clones and omits some. The sample gives about 2.4 million clones, approximately 90% of which show up once; 0.14% is in the top ten. Sequenced material: naive CD4+ T cells sorted from blood. Subset defined: CD45RA+ positively selected. The receptor source for this set is a man younger than 30 in good health.

This chain uses TRBV29-1 with TRBJ2-3; the match to TRBD2 covers 8 bases. CDR1 and CDR2 from the germline V gene are SQVTM and ANQGSEA. The CDR3 sequence is 18 residues long. V lost 1 base and J lost 0; bases outside the gene matches: 12. The CDR3 sequence is CSVEAYGSGGGSTDTQYF. The CDR3 region has the DNA TGCAGCGTTGAAGCGTATGGGAGCGGGGGAGGAAGCACAGATACGCAGTATTTT.

The chain has TRBV6-5 and TRBJ1-2; 8 bases match TRBD1. The CDR3 has 16 residues. The trim removed 1 base at V and 4 bases at J, leaving 8 bases unmatched. Germline CDR1 and CDR2: MNHEY and SVGAGI. For the CDR3, the DNA is TGTGCCAGCAGTTACTACGGTCGAGACAGGGGCTATGGCTACACCTTC. Its translation: CASSYYGRDRGYGYTF.

The V gene is TRBV4-1, the J gene TRBJ2-2; D may match TRBD1 or TRBD2 (5 bases each). V gave up 1 base and J gave up 4 bases, with 13 bases separating them. The germline gives CDR1 MGHRA, CDR2 YSYEKL. The CDR3 length is 16 residues. CDR3 in amino acids: CASSQVFRAGTGELFF. CDR3 nucleotides: TGCGCCAGCAGCCAAGTTTTCAGGGCGGGCACCGGGGAGCTGTTTTTT.

The rearrangement links TRBV5-1 to TRBJ1-1; 8 bases map to TRBD1. With 1 base clipped from V and 2 bases from J, the junction kept 4 bases outside the gene matches. The V gene's germline CDR1 is SGHRS and CDR2 YFSETQ. This CDR3 region has 15 residues. CDR3 bases: TGCGCCAGCAGCTTGACCGGGACAGGTAACACTGAAGCTTTCTTT. This gives the protein CASSLTGTGNTEAFF.

This rearrangement joins TRBV6-6 to TRBJ2-2; 10 nucleotides line up with TRBD1. V lost 6 bases to trimming and J lost 4 bases; unmatched junction nucleotides: 8. The CDR3 totals 16 residues. Germline CDR1 is MNHNY and CDR2 is SVGAGI (reference sequence). The DNA for the CDR3 is TGTGCCAGCAGACGTCCGGGACAGGGGAGCACCGGGGAGCTGTTTTTT. Translation gives CASRRPGQGSTGELFF.

The gene calls are TRBV10-1 and TRBJ2-7, with 10 bases matching TRBD2. The CDR3 length is 16 residues. The ends lost 2 bases at V and 2 bases at J; junction bases unmatched: 6. Germline values: CDR1 WNHNN, CDR2 SYGVQD (reference sequence). The CDR3 sequence: CASSESGGEDPYEQYF. The DNA for the CDR3 is TGCGCCAGCAGTGAGAGCGGGGGGGAGGACCCCTACGAGCAGTACTTC.

As regards this clone: Other DNA sequences in this sample translate to the same CDR3. The CDR3 loop reads CASSLGQKAYEQYF. The CDR3 nucleotides read TGCGCCAGCAGCTTGGGGCAGAAAGCCTACGAGCAGTACTTC. The V and J genes are TRBV5-1 and TRBJ2-7; D gene uncertain. V lost 0 bases, J lost 2 bases, and 9 bases lay in between. This CDR3 is 14 amino acids long. Germline lookup yields CDR1 SGHRS and CDR2 YFSETQ.

The chain employs TRBV29-1 and TRBJ1-3; D unclear. V shed 7 bases and J shed 0 bases, with 10 bases lying between them. The CDR3 runs 13 residues. Germline CDR1 and CDR2: SQVTM and ANQGSEA. The CDR3, as DNA: TGCAGCGCCGCAGTAAACTCTGGAAACACCATATATTTT. Translated: CSAAVNSGNTIYF.

This clone came up once. The V call is TRBV28, the J call TRBJ1-6, with no clear D. The germline gives CDR1 MDHEN, CDR2 SYDVKM. Trimming cost V 5 bases and J 0 bases, with 14 bases left between them. This CDR3 contains 17 residues. This chain's CDR3 is CASSQSQQSSYNSPLHF. DNA of the CDR3: TGTGCCAGCAGTCAAAGCCAACAGAGCTCCTATAATTCACCCCTCCACTTT.

V gene TRBV5-1 combines with J gene TRBJ2-3, with 8 bases that match TRBD1. The trim removed 6 bases at V and 0 bases at J, leaving 9 bases unmatched. Germline CDR1 SGHRS, CDR2 YFSETQ. The CDR3 loop spans 16 amino acids. CDR3 sequence (DNA): TGCGCCAGCACCGTTGGACAGGGACTTAGCACAGATACGCAGTATTTT. Amino acid sequence: CASTVGQGLSTDTQYF.

The chain employs TRBV2 and TRBJ2-5; 12 bases map to TRBD2. The CDR3 is 15 amino acids. CDR1 SNHLY and CDR2 FYNNEI come from the germline V gene. Losses at the gene ends were 4 bases for V and 1 base for J; bases not matched to a gene: 1. In DNA form, the CDR3 reads TGTGCCAGCAGTGCGACTAGCGGGGGCCAAGAGACCCAGTACTTC. Its translation is CASSATSGGQETQYF.

J is TRBJ1-2 and V is TRBV28, with D maybe TRBD1 (5 bases). This CDR3 region has 16 residues. V gave up 7 bases and J gave up 7 bases, with 25 bases separating them. In germline, CDR1 is MDHEN, CDR2 SYDVKM. In DNA form, the CDR3 reads TGTGCCAGCACCACCCTTCTTGGGTGGGGGTCCTCTGGCTACACCTTC. This sequence encodes CASTTLLGWGSSGYTF.

The chain couples TRBV7-9 to TRBJ2-2; TRBD1 matches 9 bases. With V trimmed by 7 bases and J by 4 bases, 16 bases remained unmatched. Germline V gene data show CDR1 as SEHNR and CDR2 as FQNEAQ (reference sequence). The CDR3 is 18 residues long. CDR3 residues: CASNPPQRDREVTGELFF. The CDR3 DNA reads TGTGCCAGCAACCCACCCCAGCGGGACAGGGAAGTCACCGGGGAGCTGTTTTTT.

This chain links TRBV18 with TRBJ2-5, with TRBD2 identical over 8 bases. CDR3 length: 13 residues. With 7 bases clipped from V and 1 base from J, the junction kept 2 bases outside the gene matches. CDR1 and CDR2 (germline): KGHSH, LQKENI. The CDR3 is CASCSGSQETQYF. The CDR3 DNA is TGTGCCAGCTGCAGCGGGAGCCAAGAGACCCAGTACTTC.

V is TRBV7-8 and J is TRBJ1-6, with TRBD1 as a possible D gene (5 bases). Germline V CDR1 and CDR2: SGHVS, FQNEAQ. There are 15 residues in the CDR3. Between the trimmed V and J ends, which lost 1 base and 9 bases, there was a span of 13 bases. CDR3 in amino acids: CASSLGGERGSPLHF. The CDR3 DNA reads TGTGCCAGCAGCTTAGGAGGGGAAAGGGGTTCACCCCTCCACTTT.

The chain uses TRBV18 and TRBJ2-4; D may be TRBD2 (7 bases). CDR1 KGHSH and CDR2 LQKENI come from the germline V gene. The CDR3 is 15 amino acids. Trimming pared 1 base from V and 6 bases from J, leaving 13 bases between. CDR3 DNA sequence: TGTGCCAGCTCACCACTGGCGGGGGCGTCAAACATTCAGTACTTC. Residues: CASSPLAGASNIQYF.

The chain recombines TRBV5-4 with TRBJ2-2, with a weak D call TRBD1 (6 bases). Trimming shortened V by 4 bases and J by 3 bases, and 13 bases separated the two germline ends. The CDR3 runs 15 residues. Per germline, CDR1 SGHNT and CDR2 YYREEE (reference sequence). As DNA, the CDR3 is TGTGCCAGCAGCCCTACCGGGACACACACCGGGGAGCTGTTTTTT. Translated: CASSPTGTHTGELFF.